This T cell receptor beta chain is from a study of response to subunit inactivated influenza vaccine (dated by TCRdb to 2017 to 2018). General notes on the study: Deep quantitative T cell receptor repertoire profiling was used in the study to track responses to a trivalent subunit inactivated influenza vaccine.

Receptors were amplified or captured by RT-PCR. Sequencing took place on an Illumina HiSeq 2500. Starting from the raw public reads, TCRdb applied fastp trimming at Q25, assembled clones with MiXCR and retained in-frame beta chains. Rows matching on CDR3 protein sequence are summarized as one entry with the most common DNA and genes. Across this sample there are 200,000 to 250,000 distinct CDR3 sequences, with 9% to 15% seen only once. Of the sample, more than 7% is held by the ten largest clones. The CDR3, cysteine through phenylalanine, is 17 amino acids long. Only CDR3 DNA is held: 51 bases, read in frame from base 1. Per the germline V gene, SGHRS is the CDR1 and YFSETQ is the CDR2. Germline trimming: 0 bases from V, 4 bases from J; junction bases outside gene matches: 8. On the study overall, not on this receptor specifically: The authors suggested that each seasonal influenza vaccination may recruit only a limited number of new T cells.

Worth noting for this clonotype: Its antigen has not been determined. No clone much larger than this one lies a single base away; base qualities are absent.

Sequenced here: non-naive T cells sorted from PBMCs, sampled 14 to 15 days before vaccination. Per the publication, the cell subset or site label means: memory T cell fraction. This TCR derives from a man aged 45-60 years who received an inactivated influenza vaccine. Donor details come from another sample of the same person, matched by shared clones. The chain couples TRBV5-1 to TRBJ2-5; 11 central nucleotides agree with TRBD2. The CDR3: CASSLDGSGGAGETQYF. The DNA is TGCGCCAGCAGCTTGGATGGTAGCGGGGGGGCGGGAGAGACCCAGTACTTC.